This T cell receptor beta chain derives from a study of T cells in Graves' hyperthyroidism and ophthalmopathy. Study conclusions and caveats: Ophthalmopathy, as predicted by the model, came a median about seven months after the prediction.

There were TCR beta CDR3 regions amplified from RNA transcripts. TCR CDR3 underwent first-round RT-PCR with the HTBI primer set. TCRdb called the multiplex PCR reads again in MiXCR, with one record for every CDR3 protein. The table lists more than 450,000 distinct CDR3 sequences, about 20% of them singletons. On this clonotype: Its antigen remains unknown.

The CDR3 extends over 15 amino acids. Germline CDR1 and CDR2: KGHDR and SFDVKD. The V end lost 4 bases, the J end lost 6 bases, and 14 bases lay between the germline ends. A patient was excluded if there was uncontrolled infection, other autoimmune disease, pregnancy or lactation. Together with thyroid ultrasound, orbital computed tomography, serum thyroxine and TRAb, clinical symptoms were used for diagnoses. The specimen was blood. This clonotype was obtained from a man aged 35-49 years with Graves' ophthalmopathy. The gene calls are TRBV24-1 and TRBJ2-2, with D possibly called TRBD1 or TRBD2 (5 bases each). As DNA, the CDR3 is TGTGCCACCAGTGAACGGGACGGTGGGCCCGGGGAGCTGTTTTTT. It is translated as CATSERDGGPGELFF.